These 24 T cell receptor beta chains came from one sample sequenced in a study of blood T cells in healthy people across ages. Sample-barcoded 5' priming and a J-beta primer mix drove a second PCR of 7 to 11 cycles. TCRdb reanalysed the 5' RACE reads using MiXCR and keeps one entry per CDR3 protein. The sample holds 540,000 or so distinct CDR3 sequences, about 45% seen once. The sequencing input was blood. The receptors shown here come from a man older than 75 in good health.

The rearrangement uses TRBV7-9 and TRBJ2-7; 9 nucleotides match TRBD1. Per the germline V gene, CDR1 is SEHNR and CDR2 is FQNEAQ (reference sequence). This CDR3 has 18 amino acids. J gave up 2 bases and V 2 bases, and 13 bases lay outside the gene matches. The DNA for the CDR3 is TGTGCCAGCAGCTTACCGGGACAGGGAAGGGGAGTTACCTACGAGCAGTACTTC. Encoded protein: CASSLPGQGRGVTYEQYF.

This clonotype has more than one count but fewer than ten. The chain couples TRBV7-2 to TRBJ2-1; D is unresolved. CDR3 length: 14 amino acids. V was trimmed by 3 bases and J by 9 bases, leaving 15 bases between them. The germline V gene encodes CDR1 SGHTA and CDR2 FQGNSA. The chain's CDR3 is CASSFRSPLAEQFF. The CDR3 region has the DNA TGTGCCAGCAGCTTCAGATCACCCCTCGCTGAGCAGTTCTTC.

This chain uses TRBV21-1 with TRBJ1-6. TRBV21-1 is assigned pseudogene status. The CDR3 covers 15 residues. In nucleotides, the CDR3 is TGTGCCAGCAGCAAACGGGCGGGGGGGAATTCACCCCTCCACTTT. Its translation is CASSKRAGGNSPLHF.

This clonotype has ten or more counts. V is TRBV6-6 and J is TRBJ1-1; 10 bases map to TRBD1. Trimming cost V 4 bases and J 2 bases; bases outside gene matches: 4. Germline values: CDR1 MNHNY, CDR2 SVGAGI (reference sequence). This CDR3 region has 15 residues. The CDR3 sequence: CASSWTGGYNTEAFF. Written as DNA, the CDR3 is TGTGCCAGCAGTTGGACAGGGGGGTACAACACTGAAGCTTTCTTT.

The gene calls are TRBV3-1 and TRBJ2-5, with a weak D call TRBD1 (6 bases). Germline CDR1 is LGHDT and CDR2 is YNNKEL (reference sequence). This CDR3 spans 14 amino acids. V was clipped by 4 bases and J by 5 bases, with 14 bases between them. The CDR3 coding sequence is TGTGCCAGCAGCCGGTTACAGGGACGCGAGACCCAGTACTTC. Its protein product is CASSRLQGRETQYF.

This CDR3 is CSVEERGFGTDTQYF. The DNA for the CDR3 is TGCAGCGTTGAAGAAAGAGGGTTTGGCACAGATACGCAGTATTTT. The chain recombines TRBV29-1 with TRBJ2-3; tentative D call: TRBD2 (5 bases). Trimming removed 0 bases from V and 1 base from J, with 11 bases in between. CDR3 length: 15 residues. Per germline, CDR1 SQVTM and CDR2 ANQGSEA.

The V call is TRBV4-3, the J call TRBJ2-3, with 9 bases fitting TRBD1. With V trimmed by 1 base and J by 8 bases, 7 bases remained unmatched. CDR1 and CDR2 (germline): LGHNA, YSLEER. The CDR3 is 15 residues long. The CDR3 bases are TGCGCCAGCAGCCAAGCCGGGACAGGGTTCCGTACGCAGTATTTT. Its protein is CASSQAGTGFRTQYF.

Turning to this clonotype: An end of the junction does not agree with germline; a read error may underlie this. V usage is TRBV7-9 and J usage is TRBJ2-7; D unclear. The length of the CDR3 is 12 residues. Germline-derived CDR1 and CDR2 are SEHNR and FQNEAQ (reference sequence). The CDR3 region has the DNA TGTGCCAGCGGCTTAGAGAGTTTAGAGCAGTACTTC. Translation gives CASGLESLEQYF. The full variable domain, completed using reference TRBV7-9 and TRBJ2-7, is DTGVSQNPRHKITKRGQNVTFRCDPISEHNRLYWYRQTLGQGPEFLTYFQNEAQLEKSRLLSDRFSAERPKGSFSTLEIQRTEQGDSAMYLCASGLESLEQYFGPGTRLTVT.

This sequence joins TRBV7-8 and TRBJ2-7; D tentatively fits TRBD1 or TRBD2 (6 bases each). The length of the CDR3 is 15 residues. Between the trimmed V and J ends, which lost 4 bases and 5 bases, there was a span of 18 bases. CDR1 is SGHVS, CDR2 FQNEAQ, per germline. CDR3 region: CASSSDGGRVDEQYF. In DNA, the CDR3 is TGTGCCAGCAGCTCCGACGGGGGCCGCGTCGACGAGCAGTACTTC.

This clonotype was observed a few times. The V call is TRBV5-1, the J call TRBJ2-1; D is possibly TRBD1 or TRBD2 (5 bases each). The germline V gene has CDR1 SGHRS and CDR2 YFSETQ. The CDR3 consists of 13 residues. Trimming shortened V by 2 bases and J by 10 bases, and 13 bases separated the two germline ends. In DNA, the CDR3 is TGCGCCAGCAGCTTAGAGGGGATCAGGGAGCAGTTCTTC. Translating it yields CASSLEGIREQFF.

The gene calls are TRBV12-3 or TRBV12-4 and TRBJ2-2, with 8 bases fitting TRBD2. The CDR3 sequence is 16 residues long. V was pared by 3 bases and J by 6 bases, with 9 bases of the junction left unmatched. CDR3 residues: CASSLQRETWAGELFF. CDR3 coding DNA: TGTGCCAGCAGTTTGCAGCGGGAGACGTGGGCCGGGGAGCTGTTTTTT.

There are a few counts of this clonotype. The chain is built from TRBV14 and TRBJ2-1, with 13 positions matching TRBD2. Germline CDR1 is SGHDN and CDR2 is FVKESK. J gave up 7 bases and V 3 bases, and 9 bases lay outside the gene matches. The CDR3 spans 17 residues. CDR3 sequence: CASSHHRLAGGPNEQFF. CDR3 coding DNA: TGTGCCAGCAGCCATCACCGACTAGCGGGAGGTCCGAATGAGCAGTTCTTC.

The genes are TRBV20-1 and TRBJ2-7, with D unresolved. CDR3 length: 12 residues. In germline, CDR1 is DFQATT, CDR2 SNEGSKA (reference sequence). V gave up 2 bases and J gave up 6 bases, with 11 bases separating them. CDR3 nucleotides: TGCAGTGCTAGATCCGGGCCGACCGAGCAGTACTTC. It encodes CSARSGPTEQYF.

In its sample, this clonotype was seen many times. This chain uses TRBV7-2 with TRBJ2-7, with D possibly being TRBD2 (6 bases). CDR1 and CDR2 (germline): SGHTA, FQGNSA. V lost 3 bases to trimming and J lost 1 base, with 10 bases between them. The CDR3 spans 14 residues. CDR3 bases: TGTGCCAGCAGCTTCGGGGGAATATCCTACGAGCAGTACTTC. This codes for CASSFGGISYEQYF.

The genes are TRBV6-1 and TRBJ2-4; 7 bases are shared with TRBD1. TRBJ2-7 explains the end of the DNA better; the J call may be wrong. The CDR3 is 14 residues long. Germline CDR1 reads MNHNS; CDR2 reads SASEGT. CDR3 sequence reads: CASSDGQAAYEQYF. The CDR3 region has the DNA TGTGCCAGCAGCGACGGACAGGCGGCCTACGAGCAGTACTTC.

CDR3 nucleotide sequence: TGTGCCAGCAGTTATTGGACGGCCGGGAGAAGCCATGAGCAGTTCTTC. Translated: CASSYWTAGRSHEQFF. The chain is built from TRBV6-2 or TRBV6-3 and TRBJ2-1, with a possible D match to TRBD2 (6 bases). Trimming took off 3 bases at V and 8 bases at J, with 20 bases between the two ends. The CDR3 runs 16 residues. Germline V gene sequence: CDR1 MNHEY, CDR2 SVGEGT.

This clonotype showed up many times. The chain links TRBV7-2 to TRBJ1-2; 7 bases match TRBD1. Germline V gives CDR1 SGHTA, CDR2 FQGNSA. V lost 5 bases, J lost 2 bases, and 2 bases stayed unmatched. The CDR3 runs 13 residues. The CDR3 DNA sequence: TGTGCCAGCAGCCGGGACAGCAACTATGGCTACACCTTC. Protein: CASSRDSNYGYTF.

The table lists this clonotype with a few counts. This chain links TRBV5-1 with TRBJ1-6; 9 bases are a match to TRBD1. The germline gives CDR1 SGHRS, CDR2 YFSETQ. The CDR3 covers 18 residues. The junction had 16 bases not matched to a gene; V was cut back by 4 bases and J by 8 bases. CDR3: CASSPSPGQGVADSPLHF. The CDR3 DNA reads TGCGCCAGCAGCCCATCCCCGGGACAGGGAGTCGCGGATTCACCCCTCCACTTT.

This clonotype was found once. J is TRBJ2-1 and V is TRBV5-4, with D perhaps being TRBD1 or TRBD2 (5 bases each). V lost 0 bases, J lost 3 bases, and 10 bases lay in between. The germline V gene has CDR1 SGHNT and CDR2 YYREEE (reference sequence). The CDR3 has 15 residues. This chain's CDR3 is CASSLAGTIYNEQFF. The CDR3, as DNA: TGTGCCAGCAGCTTGGCAGGGACCATCTACAATGAGCAGTTCTTC.

The J gene is TRBJ1-4, the V gene TRBV15; tentatively, D is TRBD1 (6 bases). Germline values: CDR1 LNHNV, CDR2 YYDKDF (reference sequence). Trimming took off 2 bases at V and 7 bases at J, with 14 bases between the two ends. The CDR3 covers 15 residues. The CDR3 is CATSRSWGAGEKLFF. The DNA for the CDR3 is TGTGCCACCAGCAGATCGTGGGGGGCGGGTGAAAAACTGTTTTTT.

In its sample, this clonotype was seen many times. This chain links TRBV6-6 with TRBJ2-1, with 7 bases lining up with TRBD1. V shed 5 bases, J shed 4 bases, and the junction held 8 bases outside the gene matches. The CDR3 contains 15 residues. Germline CDR1 reads MNHNY; CDR2 reads SVGAGI (reference sequence). The CDR3 bases are TGTGCCAGCAGTCCACCGGGACAGAGATACAATGAGCAGTTCTTC. It translates to CASSPPGQRYNEQFF.

This rearrangement joins TRBV6-2 or TRBV6-3 to TRBJ2-7; D gene unclear. The CDR3 length is 15 residues. The germline V gene encodes CDR1 MNHEY and CDR2 SVGEGT. Trimming removed 7 bases at V and 1 base at J, with 17 bases between. The CDR3, as DNA: TGTGCCAGCACGTCGCCCCACGTGATTTCCTACGAGCAGTACTTC. Its translation is CASTSPHVISYEQYF.

This chain links TRBV7-8 with TRBJ2-4, with D hard to call. The J call could be wrong; TRBJ2-7 is a better fit for the DNA end. The CDR3 sequence is 14 residues long. CDR1 and CDR2 (germline): SGHVS, FQNEAQ. The CDR3 bases are TGTGCCAGCAGCTTAGCGCGTTCAGCCGCCGAGCAGTACTTC. Its translation is CASSLARSAAEQYF.

The rearrangement uses TRBV5-1 and TRBJ2-7; D not certain. The germline V gene encodes CDR1 SGHRS and CDR2 YFSETQ. The CDR3 contains 11 residues. Trimming stripped 5 bases from V and 3 bases from J, with 6 bases between. The CDR3 loop is CASRVGYEQYF. The DNA for the CDR3 is TGCGCCAGCAGAGTGGGCTACGAGCAGTACTTC. Drawing the rest from reference TRBV5-1 and TRBJ2-7, the complete variable domain is KAGVTQTPRYLIKTRGQQVTLSCSPISGHRSVSWYQQTPGQGLQFLFEYFSETQRNKGNFPGRFSGRQFSNSRSEMNVSTLELGDSALYLCASRVGYEQYFGPGTRLTVT.